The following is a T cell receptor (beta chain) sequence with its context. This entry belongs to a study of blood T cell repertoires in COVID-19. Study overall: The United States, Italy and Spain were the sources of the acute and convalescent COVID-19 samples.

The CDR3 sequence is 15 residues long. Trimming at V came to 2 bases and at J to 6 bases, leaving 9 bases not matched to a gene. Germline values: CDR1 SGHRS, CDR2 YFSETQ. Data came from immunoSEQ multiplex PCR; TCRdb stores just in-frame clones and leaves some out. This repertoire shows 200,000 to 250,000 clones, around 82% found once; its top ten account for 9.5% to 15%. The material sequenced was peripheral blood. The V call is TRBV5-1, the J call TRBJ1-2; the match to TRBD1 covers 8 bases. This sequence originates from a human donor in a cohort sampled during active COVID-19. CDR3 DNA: TGCGCCAGCAGCTTCTCGGAGGGCAGGGGGCATGGCTACACCTTC. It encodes CASSFSEGRGHGYTF.